Presented here are 25 T cell receptor beta chains from one specimen sequenced in a study of blood T cell repertoires in COVID-19 (dated by TCRdb to 2018 to 2020). The library was prepared using the immunoSEQ multiplex PCR assay. What TCRdb holds here is the immuneACCESS table cut down to in-frame rearrangements. Part of the clones is not present; checked against another copy, under half of the missing clones reflect an unresolved V gene, and the others are unexplained. The table for this sample lists a few hundred thousand clones; 90% of them were counted only once. The ten largest clones capture 3.5% to 4.5% of the sample. The sequencing sample was made of PBMCs or T cells enriched from blood (not recorded which). Receptor source: a woman aged 18-29 years with acute COVID-19.

The V gene is TRBV29-1, the J gene TRBJ1-6, with no clear D. The CDR3 runs to 17 residues. V lost 4 bases to trimming and J lost 6 bases, with 22 bases between them. CDR1 is SQVTM, CDR2 ANQGSEA, per germline. CDR3 in amino acids: CSVVLFPNPLLNSPLHF. The CDR3, as DNA: TGCAGCGTTGTCTTATTTCCTAACCCTCTGCTTAATTCACCCCTCCACTTT.

This chain uses TRBV2 with TRBJ2-7, with D possibly matching TRBD1 (6 bases). CDR3 size: 12 residues. Trimming cost V 7 bases and J 3 bases, with 10 bases left between them. Germline V gene lookup returns CDR1 SNHLY and CDR2 FYNNEI. CDR3 coding DNA: TGTGCCAGCAAAATGGACAGCTACGAGCAGTACTTC. It is translated as CASKMDSYEQYF.

This sequence joins TRBV11-3 and TRBJ1-1, with a weak D call TRBD1 (6 bases). The germline CDR1 and CDR2 sequences are SGHNT and YENEEA. Trimming shortened V by 3 bases and J by 4 bases, and 15 bases separated the two germline ends. The CDR3 contains 15 residues. In nucleotides, the CDR3 is TGTGCCAGCAGCTTTTGGGGGGGCGCGGGCACTGAAGCTTTCTTT. Encoded protein: CASSFWGGAGTEAFF.

The J gene is TRBJ2-2, the V gene TRBV7-6, with 7 bases matching TRBD2. This CDR3 has 12 amino acids. CDR1 is SGHVS and CDR2 is FNYEAQ in the germline V gene. J gave up 8 bases and V 5 bases, and 2 bases lay outside the gene matches. CDR3: CASSRGRGELFF. CDR3 DNA sequence: TGTGCCAGCAGCCGCGGGAGAGGGGAGCTGTTTTTT.

The chain recombines TRBV28 with TRBJ1-1; D is unresolved. The CDR3 sequence is 14 residues long. CDR1 MDHEN and CDR2 SYDVKM come from the germline V gene. Deletions cut 4 bases from V and 1 base from J, with 10 bases between. DNA of the CDR3: TGTGCCAGCAGTTCGTTGAGCGGGAACACTGAAGCTTTCTTT. This sequence encodes CASSSLSGNTEAFF. Combining the CDR3 with reference TRBV28 and TRBJ1-1 gives the whole variable domain DVKVTQSSRYLVKRTGEKVFLECVQDMDHENMFWYRQDPGLGLRLIYFSYDVKMKEKGDIPEGYSVSREKKERFSLILESASTNQTSMYLCASSSLSGNTEAFFGQGTRLTVV.

This chain links TRBV5-6 with TRBJ2-7, with TRBD2 identical over 9 bases. This CDR3 spans 15 amino acids. Unmatched junction bases numbered 9, after V lost 6 bases and J lost 2 bases. Germline V gene data show CDR1 as SGHDT and CDR2 as YYEEEE. CDR3 protein: CASTLTGTSPYEQYF. In DNA, the CDR3 is TGTGCCAGCACCTTAACCGGGACTAGCCCCTACGAGCAGTACTTC.

The V call is TRBV7-8, the J call TRBJ2-2; D call uncertain. The CDR3 is 13 amino acids. CDR1 is SGHVS, CDR2 FQNEAQ, per germline. Trimming cost V 2 bases and J 8 bases, with 9 bases left between them. This CDR3 is CASSLILVGELFF. Here the CDR3 DNA reads TGTGCCAGCAGCTTAATATTAGTTGGGGAGCTGTTTTTT.

The genes are TRBV5-1 and TRBJ2-1; D perhaps matches TRBD1 (7 bases). Germline V gives CDR1 SGHRS, CDR2 YFSETQ. V dropped 9 bases and J dropped 3 bases, with 16 bases sitting between them. This CDR3 spans 14 amino acids. The CDR3 sequence is CATARGTDYNEQFF. The CDR3 DNA follows: TGCGCCACCGCCCGGGGGACAGACTACAATGAGCAGTTCTTC. The complete variable domain, with remaining parts taken from reference TRBV5-1 and TRBJ2-1, reads KAGVTQTPRYLIKTRGQQVTLSCSPISGHRSVSWYQQTPGQGLQFLFEYFSETQRNKGNFPGRFSGRQFSNSRSEMNVSTLELGDSALYLCATARGTDYNEQFFGPGTRLTVL.

The chain carries TRBV5-4 and TRBJ2-1; 7 bases are a match to TRBD2. Trimming at V came to 0 bases and at J to 5 bases, leaving 8 bases not matched to a gene. There are 16 residues in the CDR3. Germline V gene lookup returns CDR1 SGHNT and CDR2 YYREEE (reference sequence). The CDR3 loop is CASSLAAGDINNEQFF. The DNA for the CDR3 is TGTGCCAGCAGCTTGGCCGCGGGAGATATAAACAATGAGCAGTTCTTC. The full variable domain, in which reference TRBV5-4 and TRBJ2-1 provide the parts outside the CDR3, is ETGVTQSPTHLIKTRGQQVTLRCSSQSGHNTVSWYQQALGQGPQFIFQYYREEENGRGNFPPRFSGLQFPNYSSELNVNALELDDSALYLCASSLAAGDINNEQFFGPGTRLTVL.

This chain joins TRBV2 and TRBJ2-3; possibly TRBD2 for D (5 bases). V lost 5 bases to trimming and J lost 5 bases, with 11 bases between them. Germline loops: CDR1 SNHLY, CDR2 FYNNEI. The CDR3 is 13 amino acids. CDR3 amino acids: CASSSLLGDTQYF. CDR3 bases: TGTGCCAGCAGTTCGCTACTAGGAGATACGCAGTATTTT. Using reference TRBV2 and TRBJ2-3 for the parts outside the CDR3, the full variable domain is EPEVTQTPSHQVTQMGQEVILRCVPISNHLYFYWYRQILGQKVEFLVSFYNNEISEKSEIFDDQFSVERPDGSNFTLKIRSTKLEDSAMYFCASSSLLGDTQYFGPGTRLTVL.

The chain links TRBV19 to TRBJ2-6, with D possibly matching TRBD2 (6 bases). Looked up from germline, CDR1 is LNHDA and CDR2 is SQIVND (reference sequence). This CDR3 region has 16 residues. V lost 7 bases, J lost 3 bases, and 16 bases lay in between. The CDR3 spells CASNMGGLGGANVLTF. The CDR3, as DNA: TGTGCCAGTAATATGGGAGGACTCGGTGGGGCCAACGTCCTGACTTTC.

The V and J genes are TRBV28 and TRBJ2-7; TRBD2 agrees at 8 bases. The length of the CDR3 is 15 residues. The V gene's germline CDR1 is MDHEN and CDR2 SYDVKM. V lost 7 bases and J lost 3; bases outside the gene matches: 11. CDR3 bases: TGTGCCAGCACTTCCGGGGGGGCGGGAGACTACGAGCAGTACTTC. Translated, it gives CASTSGGAGDYEQYF.

The chain has TRBV11-3 and TRBJ1-2, with TRBD1 identical over 7 bases. Germline values: CDR1 SGHNT, CDR2 YENEEA. The CDR3 has 16 amino acids. V lost 3 bases to trimming and J lost 4 bases; unmatched junction nucleotides: 11. This CDR3 is CASSFPTPDRAYGYTF. The CDR3 DNA follows: TGTGCCAGCAGCTTCCCGACCCCTGACAGGGCCTATGGCTACACCTTC.

The chain has TRBV19 and TRBJ1-1; maybe TRBD1 (6 bases). This CDR3 comprises 14 residues. Trimming left V 4 bases short and J 1 base short, with 10 bases between. The germline CDR1 and CDR2 sequences are LNHDA and SQIVND (reference sequence). The CDR3 DNA sequence: TGTGCCAGTAGTACCTCCAGGGGGAACACTGAAGCTTTCTTT. Its translation: CASSTSRGNTEAFF.

V usage is TRBV4-1 and J usage is TRBJ1-4; D remains ambiguous. Germline CDR1 is MGHRA and CDR2 is YSYEKL. There are 15 residues in the CDR3. V lost 4 bases and J lost 0, with 9 bases in between. DNA for the CDR3: TGCGCCAGCAGCCCGGGGAGTGCAACTAATGAAAAACTGTTTTTT. Protein sequence: CASSPGSATNEKLFF.

The CDR3 sequence: CASSDQTGDTEAFF. CDR3 sequence (DNA): TGTGCCAGCAGCGACCAGACAGGAGACACTGAAGCTTTCTTT. The chain carries TRBV21-1 and TRBJ1-1; the DNA was not used to check the table's D call, TRBD1. TRBV21-1 corresponds to a pseudogene. The CDR3 extends over 14 amino acids.

The chain carries TRBV11-2 and TRBJ2-3; 9 positions agree with TRBD1. Germline values: CDR1 SGHAT, CDR2 FQNNGV. The CDR3 contains 16 residues. V was clipped by 1 base and J by 3 bases; unmatched bases: 5. CDR3 residues: CASSLVDRGETDTQYF. CDR3 bases: TGTGCCAGCAGCTTAGTAGACAGGGGGGAGACAGATACGCAGTATTTT.

The chain is built from TRBV6-5 and TRBJ1-2; possible D gene TRBD1, 5 bases. The CDR3 totals 15 residues. Germline CDR1 reads MNHEY; CDR2 reads SVGAGI. Trimming pared 0 bases from V and 3 bases from J, leaving 11 bases between. CDR3 nucleotide sequence: TGTGCCAGCAGTTACTCGACAGCGGGTGACTATGGCTACACCTTC. Residues: CASSYSTAGDYGYTF.

The chain links TRBV7-9 to TRBJ1-5; possible D gene TRBD1, 5 bases. This CDR3 spans 17 amino acids. V was cut by 4 bases and J by 0 bases, with 16 bases left in between. Germline CDR1 SEHNR, CDR2 FQNEAQ (reference sequence). CDR3 sequence: CASSSGGGDYSNQPQHF. The CDR3 DNA follows: TGTGCCAGCAGCTCCGGGGGAGGTGACTATAGCAATCAGCCCCAGCATTTT.

The chain links TRBV15 to TRBJ1-1, with 10 bases lining up with TRBD1. Germline-derived CDR1 and CDR2 are LNHNV and YYDKDF (reference sequence). The CDR3 is 14 amino acids. The V segment lost 3 bases and the J segment 5 bases; nucleotides outside the gene matches: 3. This CDR3 is CATSSRTGGTEAFF. CDR3 nucleotides: TGTGCCACCAGCAGTAGGACAGGGGGAACTGAAGCTTTCTTT.

The J gene is TRBJ2-3, the V gene TRBV29-1, with a weak D call TRBD2 (5 bases). The CDR3 is 13 amino acids. Per the germline V gene, CDR1 is SQVTM and CDR2 is ANQGSEA. V lost 5 bases, J lost 6 bases, and 15 bases lay in between. The CDR3: CSVCRDLGDTQYF. The CDR3 coding sequence is TGCAGCGTTTGCCGGGATTTAGGCGATACGCAGTATTTT.

This clone came up once. This chain uses TRBV5-6 with TRBJ2-1, with 9 bases matching TRBD2. J lost 0 bases, V lost 3 bases, and 4 bases had no gene match. CDR1 SGHDT and CDR2 YYEEEE come from the germline V gene. This CDR3 has 16 amino acids. The CDR3 nucleotides are TGTGCCAGCAGCTCTAGCGGGATCACCTCCTACAATGAGCAGTTCTTC. Amino acid sequence: CASSSSGITSYNEQFF.

V is TRBV5-4 and J is TRBJ1-2, with TRBD1 matching 11 bases. Unmatched junction bases numbered 8, after V lost 2 bases and J lost 5 bases. This CDR3 has 16 amino acids. Germline V CDR1 and CDR2: SGHNT, YYREEE (reference sequence). CDR3 amino acids: CASSLGDRGFLYGYTF. CDR3 coding DNA: TGTGCCAGCAGCTTAGGGGACAGGGGGTTTTTGTATGGCTACACCTTC.

V gene TRBV19 combines with J gene TRBJ1-2; 8 nucleotides match TRBD1. Germline values: CDR1 LNHDA, CDR2 SQIVND (reference sequence). CDR3 size: 14 residues. J gave up 1 base and V 5 bases, and 3 bases lay outside the gene matches. The CDR3, as DNA: TGTGCCAGTAGTGGAGACAGGGGTAACTATGGCTACACCTTC. This sequence encodes CASSGDRGNYGYTF.

The V gene is TRBV18, the J gene TRBJ2-1; 14 bases agree with TRBD2. Per the germline V gene, CDR1 is KGHSH and CDR2 is LQKENI. This CDR3 contains 19 residues. Trimming at V came to 2 bases and at J to 9 bases, leaving 15 bases not matched to a gene. The CDR3 is CASSPVGTSGSGRRGEQFF. In nucleotides, the CDR3 is TGTGCCAGCTCACCAGTCGGGACTAGCGGGAGTGGGCGTAGGGGTGAGCAGTTCTTC.